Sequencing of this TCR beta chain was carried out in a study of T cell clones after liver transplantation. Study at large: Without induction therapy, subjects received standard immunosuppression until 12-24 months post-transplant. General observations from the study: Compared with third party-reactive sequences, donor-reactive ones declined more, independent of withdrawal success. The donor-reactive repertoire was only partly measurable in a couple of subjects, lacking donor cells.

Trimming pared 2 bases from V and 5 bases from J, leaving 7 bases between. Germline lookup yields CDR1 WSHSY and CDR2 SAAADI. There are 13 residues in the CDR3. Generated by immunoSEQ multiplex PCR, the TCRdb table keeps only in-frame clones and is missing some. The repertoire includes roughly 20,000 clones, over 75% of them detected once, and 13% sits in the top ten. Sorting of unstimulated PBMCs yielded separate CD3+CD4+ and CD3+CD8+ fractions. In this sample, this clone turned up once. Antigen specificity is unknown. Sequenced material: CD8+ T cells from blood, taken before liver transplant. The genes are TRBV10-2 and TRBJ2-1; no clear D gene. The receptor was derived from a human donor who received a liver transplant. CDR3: CASSEVGHNEQFF. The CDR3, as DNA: TGCGCCAGCAGTGAGGTTGGCCACAATGAGCAGTTCTTC.